A single sample is the source of the 24 T cell receptor beta chains below, sequenced in a study of cytomegalovirus exposure and HLA in healthy donors. Amplification used 60 Vbeta primers and 13 Jbeta primers. Some clones are missing from TCRdb's copy, which holds only in-frame ones; the method was immunoSEQ multiplex PCR. This sample yields approximately 200,000 clones, of which 70% to 75% are seen a single time; approximately 5% belongs to the top ten. Sequencing was done on a sample of PBMCs. The source of these receptors is a man younger than 45 in good health and CMV-seropositive.

The V gene is TRBV7-2, the J gene TRBJ2-7; D is possibly TRBD2 (6 bases). The CDR3 spans 14 residues. Trimming shortened V by 5 bases and J by 3 bases, and 14 bases separated the two germline ends. Germline-derived CDR1 and CDR2 are SGHTA and FQGNSA. The CDR3 protein is CASSPSGSLYEQYF. The CDR3 region has the DNA TGTGCCAGCAGCCCGAGCGGGTCCCTCTACGAGCAGTACTTC.

This clone appeared once. The V gene is TRBV28, the J gene TRBJ2-7; 11 bases are a match to TRBD2. The germline V gene encodes CDR1 MDHEN and CDR2 SYDVKM. Unmatched junction bases numbered 0, after V lost 5 bases and J lost 0 bases. This CDR3 spans 14 amino acids. CDR3 DNA: TGTGCCAGCAGTACTAGCGGGAGCTCCTACGAGCAGTACTTC. Residues: CASSTSGSSYEQYF.

This clone was seen once. This chain joins TRBV10-3 and TRBJ2-1; 8 positions match TRBD2. Looked up from germline, CDR1 is ENHRY and CDR2 is SYGVKD. There are 15 residues in the CDR3. Trimming removed 4 bases from V and 2 bases from J; junction bases left unmatched: 4. Here the CDR3 reads CAISGGSGAYNEQFF. In nucleotides, the CDR3 is TGTGCCATCAGTGGGGGTAGCGGGGCCTACAATGAGCAGTTCTTC.

The chain uses TRBV18 and TRBJ2-7; 10 bases are shared with TRBD1. The CDR3 consists of 16 residues. V gave up 2 bases and J gave up 2 bases; unmatched junction bases: 6. CDR1 is KGHSH and CDR2 is LQKENI in the germline V gene. The CDR3 reads CASSPFPGQGTYEQYF. In DNA form, the CDR3 reads TGTGCCAGCTCACCATTTCCGGGACAGGGGACCTACGAGCAGTACTTC.

V and J are TRBV7-3 and TRBJ2-2; 9 nucleotides agree with TRBD1. Per the germline V gene, CDR1 is SGHTA and CDR2 is FQGTGA. J lost 5 bases, V lost 4 bases, and 11 bases had no gene match. CDR3 length: 17 residues. CDR3: CASSSYWTGDKTGELFF. CDR3 DNA sequence: TGTGCCAGCAGCTCCTACTGGACAGGGGACAAAACCGGGGAGCTGTTTTTT.

This rearrangement joins TRBV5-1 to TRBJ2-2; 8 bases agree with TRBD2. CDR1 is SGHRS, CDR2 YFSETQ, per germline. The CDR3 length is 15 residues. V was pared by 4 bases and J by 0 bases, with 2 bases of the junction left unmatched. The CDR3 is CASSGGLANTGELFF. The CDR3 DNA follows: TGCGCCAGCAGCGGGGGACTAGCGAACACCGGGGAGCTGTTTTTT.

The rearrangement uses TRBV18 and TRBJ2-3, with D possibly being TRBD1 (6 bases). V lost 6 bases and J lost 4, with 11 bases in between. The CDR3 is 13 amino acids. Germline V CDR1 and CDR2: KGHSH, LQKENI. CDR3 DNA sequence: TGTGCCAGCTCCTACAGGGTTCCAGATACGCAGTATTTT. It specifies CASSYRVPDTQYF.

The chain links TRBV13 to TRBJ1-5, with D unclear. This CDR3 region has 13 residues. Germline CDR1 and CDR2: PRHDT and FYEKMQ (reference sequence). V was shortened by 5 bases and J by 6 bases, with 11 bases between the two germline ends. The CDR3 is CASSLYRSQPQHF. The DNA of the CDR3 is TGTGCCAGCAGCCTCTACCGGAGTCAGCCCCAGCATTTT.

This chain uses TRBV6-1 with TRBJ1-5; possible D gene TRBD1, 5 bases. The CDR3 totals 15 residues. V gave up 3 bases and J gave up 0 bases, with 9 bases separating them. CDR1 is MNHNS and CDR2 is SASEGT in the germline V gene. The CDR3 region has the DNA TGTGCCAGCAGTGAGGCAGGGTCTAGCAATCAGCCCCAGCATTTT. Translation: CASSEAGSSNQPQHF.

The chain combines TRBV11-2 with TRBJ2-1; TRBD1 matches at 8 bases. Per the germline V gene, CDR1 is SGHAT and CDR2 is FQNNGV. The CDR3 loop spans 13 amino acids. J gave up 7 bases and V 5 bases, and 4 bases lay outside the gene matches. The CDR3 sequence: CASSTRQGNEQFF. DNA of the CDR3: TGTGCCAGCAGCACCAGACAGGGGAATGAGCAGTTCTTC.

The rearrangement joins TRBV7-2 to TRBJ2-5; the D gene is possibly TRBD1 (6 bases). Judging by the DNA end, TRBJ2-7 fits better; the J call may be wrong. Germline V lookup: CDR1 SGHTA, CDR2 FQGNSA. The CDR3 has 12 amino acids. This CDR3 reads CASSPQGIEQYF. The CDR3 nucleotides are TGTGCCAGCAGCCCACAGGGTATCGAGCAGTACTTC.

Regarding this clone: Within the sample, other DNA sequences also encode this same CDR3. J is TRBJ1-5 and V is TRBV30; 7 nucleotides agree with TRBD1. The junction had 2 bases not matched to a gene; V was cut back by 0 bases and J by 0 bases. The CDR3 covers 15 residues. Germline CDR1 and CDR2: GTSNPN and SVGIG (reference sequence). In nucleotides, the CDR3 is TGTGCCTGGAGTGTGAGACAGGGTAGCAATCAGCCCCAGCATTTT. It encodes CAWSVRQGSNQPQHF.

The chain links TRBV7-9 to TRBJ2-2, with 9 bases matching TRBD1. CDR1 SEHNR and CDR2 FQNEAQ come from the germline V gene (reference sequence). V dropped 8 bases and J dropped 5; count of bases not matched to a gene: 18. There are 18 residues in the CDR3. This CDR3 reads CASALRPPGQGRTGELFF. CDR3 nucleotide sequence: TGTGCCAGCGCCCTACGGCCCCCGGGACAGGGTCGAACCGGGGAGCTGTTTTTT.

V and J are TRBV28 and TRBJ2-1; D call uncertain. CDR1 and CDR2 from the germline V gene are MDHEN and SYDVKM. The germline V and J ends were trimmed by 6 bases and 7 bases, with 13 bases remaining between them. The CDR3 length is 13 residues. CDR3 residues: CASRPSSQNEQFF. The DNA for the CDR3 is TGTGCCAGCAGACCCTCTTCACAGAATGAGCAGTTCTTC.

The chain couples TRBV19 to TRBJ1-1; D is uncertain. Germline loops: CDR1 LNHDA, CDR2 SQIVND (reference sequence). V was cut by 2 bases and J by 8 bases, with 9 bases left in between. This CDR3 has 12 amino acids. The chain's CDR3 is CASSISAGEAFF. Written as DNA, the CDR3 is TGTGCCAGTAGTATATCCGCGGGGGAAGCTTTCTTT.

The chain uses TRBV19 and TRBJ1-2, with a weak D call TRBD1 (6 bases). The V end lost 1 base, the J end lost 5 bases, and 17 bases lay between the germline ends. Germline CDR1 and CDR2: LNHDA and SQIVND (reference sequence). CDR3 length: 16 amino acids. The CDR3 loop is CASSIVGQPGVYGYTF. The CDR3 coding sequence is TGTGCCAGTAGTATAGTTGGACAGCCCGGGGTTTATGGCTACACCTTC. Complete variable domain (other parts from reference TRBV19 and TRBJ1-2): DGGITQSPKYLFRKEGQNVTLSCEQNLNHDAMYWYRQDPGQGLRLIYYSQIVNDFQKGDIAEGYSVSREKKESFPLTVTSAQKNPTAFYLCASSIVGQPGVYGYTFGSGTRLTVV.

This clone has a single count. CDR3 sequence reads: CASSISERHTGELFF. The CDR3 DNA sequence: TGTGCCAGTAGTATCTCCGAGCGGCACACCGGGGAGCTGTTTTTT. The rearrangement uses TRBV19 and TRBJ2-2; D is perhaps TRBD2 (5 bases). Germline values: CDR1 LNHDA, CDR2 SQIVND (reference sequence). V lost 3 bases and J lost 3, with 11 bases in between. CDR3 size: 15 residues.

This clone was picked up one time. The chain carries TRBV28 and TRBJ2-4, with TRBD2 identical over 10 bases. V lost 6 bases and J lost 2; bases outside the gene matches: 7. Germline CDR1 MDHEN, CDR2 SYDVKM. The CDR3 has 16 amino acids. The CDR3 loop is CASSLAGERPKNIQYF. CDR3 coding DNA: TGTGCCAGCAGCCTAGCGGGGGAGCGTCCCAAAAACATTCAGTACTTC. Together with reference TRBV28 and TRBJ2-4, the CDR3 gives the full variable domain: DVKVTQSSRYLVKRTGEKVFLECVQDMDHENMFWYRQDPGLGLRLIYFSYDVKMKEKGDIPEGYSVSREKKERFSLILESASTNQTSMYLCASSLAGERPKNIQYFGAGTRLSVL.

The J gene is TRBJ2-1, the V gene TRBV5-1, with 11 bases fitting TRBD2. This CDR3 is 18 amino acids long. Germline V lookup: CDR1 SGHRS, CDR2 YFSETQ. V dropped 0 bases and J dropped 3; count of bases not matched to a gene: 8. The CDR3 DNA reads TGCGCCAGCAGCTTGGCGGGTATAGCGGGGGGGATCTACAATGAGCAGTTCTTC. As protein: CASSLAGIAGGIYNEQFF.

The J gene is TRBJ2-7, the V gene TRBV27; D is perhaps TRBD2 (5 bases). V shed 4 bases and J shed 2 bases, with 12 bases lying between them. The germline V gene has CDR1 MNHEY and CDR2 SMNVEV (reference sequence). The CDR3 extends over 14 amino acids. CDR3 protein: CASSWREGTYEQYF. The CDR3 DNA is TGTGCCAGCAGTTGGAGAGAGGGCACCTACGAGCAGTACTTC.

The chain recombines TRBV12-5 with TRBJ2-1; weak D call: TRBD1 (6 bases). Trimming stripped 6 bases from V and 4 bases from J, with 16 bases between. Germline V gene sequence: CDR1 LGHNT, CDR2 FRNRAP. The CDR3 spans 15 residues. CDR3 nucleotide sequence: TGTGCTAGTGGCTCCGGGACATTCAATTACAATGAGCAGTTCTTC. Translation: CASGSGTFNYNEQFF.

A few counts support this clone. The rearrangement joins TRBV30 to TRBJ1-5; no firm D call. This CDR3 has 16 residues. The V gene lost 2 bases and the J gene lost 3 bases, with 17 bases spanning the gap. Germline CDR1 GTSNPN, CDR2 SVGIG (reference sequence). CDR3 protein: CAWSPGSSLSNQPQHF. Here the CDR3 DNA reads TGTGCCTGGAGTCCCGGGTCGTCACTATCCAATCAGCCCCAGCATTTT. The full variable domain, its missing parts supplied by reference TRBV30 and TRBJ1-5, is SQTIHQWPATLVQPVGSPLSLECTVEGTSNPNLYWYRQAAGRGLQLLFYSVGIGQISSEVPQNLSASRPQDRQFILSSKKLLLSDSGFYLCAWSPGSSLSNQPQHFGDGTRLSIL.

CDR3 sequence reads: CASKVSRQGGTEAFF. CDR3 DNA sequence: TGTGCCAGTAAGGTTTCGCGACAGGGGGGCACTGAAGCTTTCTTT. The V and J genes are TRBV19 and TRBJ1-1, with 9 bases lining up with TRBD1. Germline V gene lookup returns CDR1 LNHDA and CDR2 SQIVND (reference sequence). The CDR3 is 15 amino acids. V dropped 7 bases and J dropped 4; count of bases not matched to a gene: 10.

The chain carries TRBV6-5 and TRBJ2-2; tentative D call: TRBD2 (6 bases). Germline CDR1 and CDR2: MNHEY and SVGAGI. CDR3 length: 14 residues. Deletions cut 8 bases from V and 4 bases from J, with 14 bases between. In DNA form, the CDR3 reads TGTGCCAGCCGACCCCCGGGGGTCACCGGGGAGCTGTTTTTT. This translates into CASRPPGVTGELFF.